The present TCR beta chain was sequenced within a study of cytotoxic CD8 clonotypes in ibrutinib-treated CLL. Study findings and constraints: The clonality rise at ibrutinib response reflected private clonotype expansion. Sample timing was unmatched between remission and later-progressing patients; lymph nodes unstudied.

In the case of this clone: Its antigen is as yet unknown.

With 1 base removed from V and 3 bases from J, the gap between germline ends came to 10 bases. The CDR3 has 15 residues. Germline CDR1 reads SGHTA; CDR2 reads FQGNSA. Here immunoSEQ multiplex PCR was the method, and the copy in TCRdb shows in-frame clones only, minus some. The sample lists more than 25,000 clones; more than 65% were seen once. The sample in question was PBMCs, obtained after 24 months of ibrutinib treatment. This TCR came from a human donor with chronic lymphocytic leukemia. The chain combines TRBV7-2 with TRBJ1-5, with D perhaps matching TRBD1 (6 bases). This CDR3 is CASSLGQGYNQPQHF. The CDR3 DNA reads TGTGCCAGCAGCTTAGGGCAGGGGTACAATCAGCCCCAGCATTTT. Variable domain in full (rest from reference TRBV7-2 and TRBJ1-5): GAGVSQSPSNKVTEKGKDVELRCDPISGHTALYWYRQSLGQGLEFLIYFQGNSAPDKSGLPSDRFSAERTGGSVSTLTIQRTQQEDSAVYLCASSLGQGYNQPQHFGDGTRLSIL.